The rows below give T cell receptor beta chains drawn from one sample of a study of cytomegalovirus exposure and HLA in healthy donors. Clones were read by immunoSEQ multiplex PCR, and TCRdb kept only the in-frame ones, dropping some. The table has over 90,000 clones, approximately 87% seen once. Input material: PBMCs. These receptors all come from a man aged 35 to 55 in good health and CMV-seronegative. CDR3s include the opening cysteine and the closing phenylalanine or tryptophan. The D gene is left open where the match is weak. Rows give clone size only sometimes, using once, few, many, or a class for an expanded clone.

d_call: TRBD1; clone_size: .; j_call: TRBJ2-5; v_call: TRBV11-3; cdr3_nt: TGTGCCAGCAGCCGCCGGACAGGGGGGGGAGAGACCCAGTACTTC; cdr3_aa: CASSRRTGGGETQYF
d_call: TRBD2; clone_size: .; j_call: TRBJ2-1; v_call: TRBV6-5; cdr3_nt: TGTGCCAGCAGGGAACCACTAGCGGGGGGTTCTGAGCAGTTCTTC; cdr3_aa: CASREPLAGGSEQFF
d_call: .; clone_size: few; j_call: TRBJ1-1; v_call: TRBV9; cdr3_nt: TGTGCCAGCAGCGTAGGTGGACATTCGAACACTGAAGCTTTCTTT; cdr3_aa: CASSVGGHSNTEAFF
d_call: .; clone_size: .; j_call: TRBJ2-5; v_call: TRBV2; cdr3_nt: TGTGCCAGCTCCATAGAGACCCAGTACTTC; cdr3_aa: CASSIETQYF
d_call: TRBD1; clone_size: .; j_call: TRBJ2-5; v_call: TRBV18; cdr3_nt: TGTGCCAGCTCACTGGGACAGGGAGGCAAAGAGACCCAGTACTTC; cdr3_aa: CASSLGQGGKETQYF
d_call: .; clone_size: once; j_call: TRBJ1-2; v_call: TRBV7-8; cdr3_nt: TGTGCCAGCAACCCCACTTGGGGGGTCCCAAACTATGGCTACACCTTC; cdr3_aa: CASNPTWGVPNYGYTF
d_call: TRBD1; clone_size: .; j_call: TRBJ1-1; v_call: TRBV11-3; cdr3_nt: TGTGCCAGCATAGGGACAGGAACGAACACTGAAGCTTTCTTT; cdr3_aa: CASIGTGTNTEAFF
d_call: .; clone_size: .; j_call: TRBJ1-1; v_call: TRBV18; cdr3_nt: TGTGCCAGCTCACCGGCAGAATACACTGAAGCTTTCTTT; cdr3_aa: CASSPAEYTEAFF
d_call: .; clone_size: .; j_call: TRBJ1-2; v_call: TRBV27; cdr3_nt: TGTGCCAGCAGTTTACATCCGGGCCAGGGATGGGATGGCTACACCTTC; cdr3_aa: CASSLHPGQGWDGYTF
d_call: TRBD1; clone_size: .; j_call: TRBJ1-2; v_call: TRBV4-3; cdr3_nt: TGCGCCAGCAGCCAAGAGGCATACAACCGGGACAGGGTCTACACCTTC; cdr3_aa: CASSQEAYNRDRVYTF
d_call: TRBD2; clone_size: .; j_call: TRBJ2-2; v_call: TRBV19; cdr3_nt: TGTGCCAGTAGTGCCGGGACTAGCGGGGGGAACACCGGGGAGCTGTTTTTT; cdr3_aa: CASSAGTSGGNTGELFF
d_call: .; clone_size: .; j_call: TRBJ1-2; v_call: TRBV2; cdr3_nt: TGTGCCAGCTCGGTAGGGACACTAAACTATGGCTACACCTTC; cdr3_aa: CASSVGTLNYGYTF
d_call: TRBD1; clone_size: .; j_call: TRBJ1-4; v_call: TRBV19; cdr3_nt: TGTGCCAGTAGGACCCTGACAGGGCGTGCAACTAATGAAAAACTGTTTTTT; cdr3_aa: CASRTLTGRATNEKLFF
d_call: .; clone_size: .; j_call: TRBJ1-2; v_call: TRBV30; cdr3_nt: TGTGCCTGGAGTCAAGGGTATACCGGGTTTTGGCGGGGAACTTATGGCTACACCTTC; cdr3_aa: CAWSQGYTGFWRGTYGYTF
d_call: TRBD1; clone_size: once; j_call: TRBJ1-6; v_call: TRBV25-1; cdr3_nt: TGTGCCAGCAATGGACAGGGATATTCACCCCTCCACTTT; cdr3_aa: CASNGQGYSPLHF
d_call: .; clone_size: .; j_call: TRBJ2-7; v_call: TRBV29-1; cdr3_nt: TGCAGCGTGAGGGCTGACCCGTCCTACGAGCAGTACTTC; cdr3_aa: CSVRADPSYEQYF
d_call: .; clone_size: .; j_call: TRBJ1-4; v_call: TRBV10-2; cdr3_nt: TGCGCCAGCAGTGAGTCAACAGGAGCTACTAATGAAAAACTGTTTTTT; cdr3_aa: CASSESTGATNEKLFF
d_call: TRBD1; clone_size: once; j_call: TRBJ1-2; v_call: TRBV28; cdr3_nt: TGTGCCAGCAGTTTAAGGGGACAGGGCCTCTATGGCTACACCTTC; cdr3_aa: CASSLRGQGLYGYTF
d_call: .; clone_size: .; j_call: TRBJ1-2; v_call: TRBV27; cdr3_nt: TGTGCCAGCAGGATACAGGGTCAGGGCTACACCTTC; cdr3_aa: CASRIQGQGYTF
d_call: .; clone_size: .; j_call: TRBJ1-1; v_call: TRBV5-6; cdr3_nt: TGTGCCAGCAGCTTGATTCAGAACACTGAAGCTTTCTTT; cdr3_aa: CASSLIQNTEAFF
d_call: .; clone_size: .; j_call: TRBJ1-2; v_call: TRBV27; cdr3_nt: TGTGCCAGCAGTCCCTCCCGAGAGGGAAACTATGGCTACACCTTC; cdr3_aa: CASSPSREGNYGYTF
d_call: .; clone_size: .; j_call: TRBJ1-1; v_call: TRBV10-1; cdr3_nt: TGCGCCAGCAGTGAGTCTTACGGGAACACTGAAGCTTTCTTT; cdr3_aa: CASSESYGNTEAFF
d_call: .; clone_size: few; j_call: TRBJ1-1; v_call: TRBV7-3; cdr3_nt: TGTGCCAGCAGCTTATCGGGGGGCACTGAAGCTTTCTTT; cdr3_aa: CASSLSGGTEAFF
d_call: .; clone_size: .; j_call: TRBJ1-2; v_call: TRBV29-1; cdr3_nt: TGCAGCGTTGACAGGGGCATCTATGGCTACACCTTC; cdr3_aa: CSVDRGIYGYTF
d_call: TRBD2; clone_size: .; j_call: TRBJ2-1; v_call: TRBV29-1; cdr3_nt: TGCAGCGTTAATAGCGGGGGGCCGCCCAATGAGCAGTTCTTC; cdr3_aa: CSVNSGGPPNEQFF
d_call: .; clone_size: .; j_call: TRBJ1-4; v_call: TRBV15; cdr3_nt: TGTGCCACCAGCGGGCGGGGATTACACGAAAAACTGTTTTTT; cdr3_aa: CATSGRGLHEKLFF
d_call: .; clone_size: .; j_call: TRBJ1-2; v_call: TRBV6-1; cdr3_nt: TGTGCCAGCATCGAGGGTGGGGGGAAAGGCTACACCTTC; cdr3_aa: CASIEGGGKGYTF
d_call: TRBD1; clone_size: .; j_call: TRBJ1-1; v_call: TRBV2; cdr3_nt: TGTGCCAGTAGGGACAGAGTAAGCGGTACTGAAGCTTTCTTT; cdr3_aa: CASRDRVSGTEAFF
d_call: .; clone_size: .; j_call: TRBJ1-1; v_call: TRBV27; cdr3_nt: TGTGCCAGCAGTTTAATGGGCAGAGAAACCCCCGAAGCTTTCTTT; cdr3_aa: CASSLMGRETPEAFF
d_call: TRBD2; clone_size: .; j_call: TRBJ2-7; v_call: TRBV4-1; cdr3_nt: TGCGCCAGCAGCCGGGGGGTTAGCGGGGGAACCTACGAGCAGTACTTC; cdr3_aa: CASSRGVSGGTYEQYF
d_call: TRBD1; clone_size: .; j_call: TRBJ2-7; v_call: TRBV23-1; cdr3_nt: TGCGCCAGCAGTCCCCCGGGACAGCCCTACGAGCAGTACTTC; cdr3_aa: CASSPPGQPYEQYF
d_call: .; clone_size: .; j_call: TRBJ1-2; v_call: TRBV19; cdr3_nt: TGTGCCAGTAGTATACCCCAGACGGAGTATGGCTACACCTTC; cdr3_aa: CASSIPQTEYGYTF
d_call: TRBD1; clone_size: few; j_call: TRBJ1-1; v_call: TRBV7-2; cdr3_nt: TGTGCCAGCAGCCGCGGGACAGGGGGCATCACTGAAGCTTTCTTT; cdr3_aa: CASSRGTGGITEAFF
d_call: TRBD1; clone_size: .; j_call: TRBJ1-1; v_call: TRBV5-1; cdr3_nt: TGCGCCAGCAGCTTGGCCCAGGGGGCCGGCACTGAAGCTTTCTTT; cdr3_aa: CASSLAQGAGTEAFF
d_call: TRBD1; clone_size: .; j_call: TRBJ2-3; v_call: TRBV7-3; cdr3_nt: TGTGCCAGCAGCTTAACGGGACAGAGCACAGATACGCAGTATTTT; cdr3_aa: CASSLTGQSTDTQYF
d_call: .; clone_size: .; j_call: TRBJ2-7; v_call: TRBV11-1; cdr3_nt: TGTGCCAGCAGCTTAAGGATCCGAGGAAGCTCCTACGAGCAGTACTTC; cdr3_aa: CASSLRIRGSSYEQYF
d_call: TRBD2; clone_size: once; j_call: TRBJ2-5; v_call: TRBV6-7; cdr3_nt: TGTGCCAGCAGTTACTGGGGGTCGCGGGGGGCACCGAACCGGGGGGAGACCCAGTACTTC; cdr3_aa: CASSYWGSRGAPNRGETQYF
d_call: TRBD1; clone_size: .; j_call: TRBJ1-2; v_call: TRBV27; cdr3_nt: TGTGCCAGCAGTTTGCGACAGGGTCAGGGCTACACCTTC; cdr3_aa: CASSLRQGQGYTF
d_call: .; clone_size: .; j_call: TRBJ1-3; v_call: TRBV30; cdr3_nt: TGTGCCTGGGGCCCCAGGCACACCATATATTTT; cdr3_aa: CAWGPRHTIYF
d_call: .; clone_size: .; j_call: TRBJ1-5; v_call: TRBV5-6; cdr3_nt: TGTGCCAGCAGCCTCGGGAGCCTATATCAGCCCCAGCATTTT; cdr3_aa: CASSLGSLYQPQHF
d_call: .; clone_size: .; j_call: TRBJ1-1; v_call: TRBV7-9; cdr3_nt: TGTGCCAGCAGCTTGGAGCAGGGGAACAGGGAGGCTTTCTTT; cdr3_aa: CASSLEQGNREAFF
d_call: .; clone_size: .; j_call: TRBJ2-3; v_call: TRBV27; cdr3_nt: TGTGCCAGCAGTTTAAGTCGGGGTACGCAGTATTTT; cdr3_aa: CASSLSRGTQYF
d_call: .; clone_size: .; j_call: TRBJ1-5; v_call: TRBV7-2; cdr3_nt: TGTGCCAGCAGCTTAGCGACAATAAGCAATCAGCCCCAGCATTTT; cdr3_aa: CASSLATISNQPQHF
d_call: TRBD1; clone_size: .; j_call: TRBJ1-2; v_call: TRBV5-1; cdr3_nt: TGCGCCAGCAGCCGTGGACAGGGAGGTAACTATGGCTACACCTTC; cdr3_aa: CASSRGQGGNYGYTF
d_call: .; clone_size: .; j_call: TRBJ2-7; v_call: TRBV19; cdr3_nt: TGTGCCAGTAGTATTGGGTGGCAACAGGGTCTGCGCGAGCAGTACTTC; cdr3_aa: CASSIGWQQGLREQYF
d_call: .; clone_size: .; j_call: TRBJ1-2; v_call: TRBV5-4; cdr3_nt: TGTGCCAGCAGCTCCGGGACATTAGATGGCTACACCTTC; cdr3_aa: CASSSGTLDGYTF
d_call: .; clone_size: few; j_call: TRBJ1-5; v_call: TRBV4-3; cdr3_nt: TGCGCCAGCAGCCTCTCCCAGGGACAGCCCCAGCATTTT; cdr3_aa: CASSLSQGQPQHF
d_call: .; clone_size: .; j_call: TRBJ1-6; v_call: TRBV6-5; cdr3_nt: TGTGCCAGCAGCCCGGACAGAAATAATTCACCCCTCCACTTT; cdr3_aa: CASSPDRNNSPLHF
d_call: .; clone_size: .; j_call: TRBJ2-2; v_call: TRBV7-3; cdr3_nt: TGTGCCAGCAGTCCAACTAGTAACACCGGGGAGCTGTTTTTT; cdr3_aa: CASSPTSNTGELFF
d_call: TRBD1; clone_size: .; j_call: TRBJ2-7; v_call: TRBV4-1; cdr3_nt: TGCGCCAGCAGCATTGGACAGGAATACGAGCAGTACTTC; cdr3_aa: CASSIGQEYEQYF
d_call: TRBD1; clone_size: .; j_call: TRBJ2-1; v_call: TRBV6-5; cdr3_nt: TGTGCCAGCAGTTACGTGGGCACAGGGGGAAATGAGCAGTTCTTC; cdr3_aa: CASSYVGTGGNEQFF
d_call: TRBD1; clone_size: .; j_call: TRBJ1-1; v_call: TRBV25-1; cdr3_nt: TGTGCCAGCTCTGAAGAAACAGGGGCCACTGAAGCTTTCTTT; cdr3_aa: CASSEETGATEAFF
d_call: TRBD1; clone_size: once; j_call: TRBJ1-5; v_call: TRBV2; cdr3_nt: TGTGCCAGCAGTGGGACAGGGGGCTCGGATCAGCCCCAGCATTTT; cdr3_aa: CASSGTGGSDQPQHF
d_call: TRBD1; clone_size: .; j_call: TRBJ2-2; v_call: TRBV5-1; cdr3_nt: TGCGCCAGCTCCGACCAGGGGGCCCAGACCGGGGAGCTGTTTTTT; cdr3_aa: CASSDQGAQTGELFF
d_call: TRBD2; clone_size: .; j_call: TRBJ2-3; v_call: TRBV2; cdr3_nt: TGTGCCAGCAGTGAGCTAGCGGGGGGCACAGATACGCAGTATTTT; cdr3_aa: CASSELAGGTDTQYF
d_call: .; clone_size: .; j_call: TRBJ2-7; v_call: TRBV5-4; cdr3_nt: TGTGCCAGCAGCCGGGACACAAGCTCCTACGAGCAGTACTTC; cdr3_aa: CASSRDTSSYEQYF
d_call: TRBD1; clone_size: .; j_call: TRBJ1-2; v_call: TRBV6-4; cdr3_nt: TGTGCCAGCAGTATCGGGACAGGGAACTATGGCTACACCTTC; cdr3_aa: CASSIGTGNYGYTF